These 31 T cell receptor beta chains share one sample of origin, sequenced in a study of blood T cell repertoires in COVID-19. Assay used: immunoSEQ multiplex PCR; TCRdb lists only in-frame clones, some missing. The table has about half a million clones, about nine tenths seen once. The source material was PBMCs or T cells enriched from blood (not recorded which). Source of these receptors: a woman aged 55-69 years who had recovered from COVID-19.

This clone was recorded many times. The chain carries TRBV3-1 (or the pseudogene TRBV3-2) and TRBJ2-3; perhaps TRBD2 as D (7 bases). V was trimmed by 1 base and J by 2 bases, leaving 16 bases between them. The germline gives CDR1 LGHDT, CDR2 YNNKEL (reference sequence). The CDR3 spans 17 residues. The CDR3 loop reads CASSQAGGIKDTDTQYF. The CDR3 region has the DNA TGTGCCAGCAGCCAAGCGGGGGGCATTAAGGACACAGATACGCAGTATTTT.

The V and J genes are TRBV2 and TRBJ1-6; D might be TRBD1 (5 bases). CDR1 SNHLY and CDR2 FYNNEI come from the germline V gene. This CDR3 is built from 14 residues. With 4 bases removed from V and 7 bases from J, the gap between germline ends came to 11 bases. The chain's CDR3 is CASSVGRVNSPLHF. CDR3 nucleotide sequence: TGTGCCAGCAGTGTGGGCAGGGTCAATTCACCCCTCCACTTT.

The rearrangement joins TRBV24-1 to TRBJ2-2, with TRBD1 matching over 10 bases. Germline values: CDR1 KGHDR, CDR2 SFDVKD. V lost 4 bases, J lost 4 bases, and 5 bases stayed unmatched. This CDR3 contains 16 residues. The CDR3 coding sequence is TGTGCCACCAGTGACAGGGACAGGGGTGCCACCGGGGAGCTGTTTTTT. As protein: CATSDRDRGATGELFF.

The genes are TRBV29-1 and TRBJ2-7; 8 bases are shared with TRBD1. The CDR3 length is 9 residues. Germline V gene lookup returns CDR1 SQVTM and CDR2 ANQGSEA. The CDR3 sequence: CSVVDRANV. Written as DNA, the CDR3 is TGCAGCGTCGTGGACAGGGCCAACGTC.

Only one count was recorded for this clone. V gene TRBV1 combines with J gene TRBJ2-5; the D call in the table, TRBD1, was not verified against the DNA. TRBV1 is a documented pseudogene. The length of the CDR3 is 13 residues. The CDR3 sequence is CTSSQGQGGTQYF. CDR3 in DNA: TGCACCAGCAGCCAAGGACAGGGTGGGACCCAGTACTTC.

This chain uses TRBV5-6 with TRBJ2-1; 9 nucleotides agree with TRBD1. The CDR3 is made up of 15 amino acids. The V gene end was trimmed by 2 bases and the J gene end by 5 bases; junction bases not matched to a gene: 5. The germline V gene has CDR1 SGHDT and CDR2 YYEEEE. The DNA of the CDR3 is TGTGCCAGCAGCTTAGGGGACAGGGTCCACAATGAGCAGTTCTTC. Its protein product is CASSLGDRVHNEQFF.

The chain carries TRBV7-9 and TRBJ1-2, with D maybe TRBD1 (6 bases). Germline-derived CDR1 and CDR2 are SEHNR and FQNEAQ (reference sequence). The CDR3 consists of 14 residues. The V and J ends lost 3 bases and 7 bases respectively, with 15 bases between them. The CDR3 spells CASSLNTGSGGYTF. The CDR3, as DNA: TGTGCCAGCAGCTTGAATACAGGGTCGGGTGGCTACACCTTC. Variable domain in full (rest from reference TRBV7-9 and TRBJ1-2): DTGVSQNPRHKITKRGQNVTFRCDPISEHNRLYWYRQTLGQGPEFLTYFQNEAQLEKSRLLSDRFSAERPKGSFSTLEIQRTEQGDSAMYLCASSLNTGSGGYTFGSGTRLTVV.

The J gene is TRBJ1-1, the V gene TRBV2; TRBD1 matches at 12 bases. The CDR3 is made up of 14 amino acids. The ends lost 8 bases at V and 4 bases at J; junction bases unmatched: 5. Germline V lookup: CDR1 SNHLY, CDR2 FYNNEI. The CDR3 sequence: CASRDRGRGTEAFF. In nucleotides, the CDR3 is TGTGCCAGCCGGGACAGGGGGCGAGGCACTGAAGCTTTCTTT.

J is TRBJ1-4 and V is TRBV5-1; 7 nucleotides align to TRBD1. The CDR3 is made up of 16 amino acids. The germline CDR1 and CDR2 sequences are SGHRS and YFSETQ. Trimming removed 4 bases from V and 0 bases from J; junction bases left unmatched: 6. The CDR3 DNA reads as TGCGCCAGCAGCCCAACAGGGGATGCAACTAATGAAAAACTGTTTTTT. Amino acid sequence: CASSPTGDATNEKLFF.

The rearrangement links TRBV6-5 to TRBJ2-1; TRBD2 agrees at 10 bases. The CDR3 totals 13 residues. The germline gives CDR1 MNHEY, CDR2 SVGAGI. Trimming cost V 4 bases and J 9 bases; bases outside gene matches: 3. The CDR3, as DNA: TGTGCCAGCAGTTGGACTAGCGGAGTTGAGCAGTTCTTC. This gives the protein CASSWTSGVEQFF.

The chain combines TRBV2 with TRBJ1-4, with D possibly TRBD1 on 6 matching bases. The CDR3 covers 14 residues. Germline lookup yields CDR1 SNHLY and CDR2 FYNNEI. Trimming removed 6 bases from V and 7 bases from J, with 15 bases in between. The CDR3 DNA follows: TGTGCCAGCAGGGCTACAGGGATAAGTGAAAAACTGTTTTTT. It yields the protein CASRATGISEKLFF.

The chain joins TRBV5-4 to TRBJ1-1, with a weak D call TRBD1 (5 bases). CDR3 length: 15 amino acids. Trimming removed 3 bases from V and 2 bases from J, with 14 bases in between. Germline loops: CDR1 SGHNT, CDR2 YYREEE (reference sequence). Here the CDR3 reads CASSSRGRSNTEAFF. CDR3 DNA: TGTGCCAGCAGCTCCCGGGGGAGATCTAACACTGAAGCTTTCTTT.

The chain carries TRBV10-3 and TRBJ1-3; D possibly corresponds to TRBD1 (5 bases). Germline assignment: CDR1 ENHRY and CDR2 SYGVKD. The germline V and J ends were trimmed by 10 bases and 2 bases, with 12 bases remaining between them. The CDR3 totals 13 residues. DNA of the CDR3: TGTGCCACTTCGGGGGATACTGGAAACACCATATATTTT. Its protein is CATSGDTGNTIYF.

As DNA, the CDR3 is TGTGCCAGCAGCTTTGTTTCTTCCTACAATGAGCAGTTCTTC. Protein product: CASSFVSSYNEQFF. This chain uses TRBV7-8 with TRBJ2-1, with D unclear. From germline, CDR1 is SGHVS and CDR2 FQNEAQ. There are 14 residues in the CDR3. Between the trimmed V and J ends, which lost 3 bases and 1 base, there was a span of 7 bases.

The rearrangement joins TRBV4-1 to TRBJ2-2; 8 bases agree with TRBD2. Germline CDR1 reads MGHRA; CDR2 reads YSYEKL. The CDR3 spans 17 residues. V lost 1 base and J lost 3; bases outside the gene matches: 7. This CDR3 is CASSQARGGGDTGELFF. CDR3 sequence (DNA): TGCGCCAGCAGCCAAGCCCGGGGGGGTGGGGACACCGGGGAGCTGTTTTTT.

The V gene is TRBV5-6, the J gene TRBJ2-7; 14 bases are a match to TRBD2. The junction had 9 bases not matched to a gene; V was cut back by 4 bases and J by 3 bases. In germline, CDR1 is SGHDT, CDR2 YYEEEE. The CDR3 spans 17 residues. CDR3 protein: CASSIGTSGGFRYEQYF. CDR3 nucleotide sequence: TGTGCCAGCAGCATAGGGACTAGCGGGGGTTTTCGCTACGAGCAGTACTTC. Variable domain in full (rest from reference TRBV5-6 and TRBJ2-7): DAGVTQSPTHLIKTRGQQVTLRCSPKSGHDTVSWYQQALGQGPQFIFQYYEEEERQRGNFPDRFSGHQFPNYSSELNVNALLLGDSALYLCASSIGTSGGFRYEQYFGPGTRLTVT.

The chain couples TRBV19 to TRBJ1-1; D call uncertain. V lost 10 bases and J 4 bases, leaving 19 bases between the germline ends. Germline lookup yields CDR1 LNHDA and CDR2 SQIVND (reference sequence). CDR3 size: 14 residues. CDR3 sequence: CATLHRGLITEAFF. CDR3 coding DNA: TGTGCCACGTTGCATCGAGGGCTGATCACTGAAGCTTTCTTT. The complete variable domain, with remaining parts taken from reference TRBV19 and TRBJ1-1, reads DGGITQSPKYLFRKEGQNVTLSCEQNLNHDAMYWYRQDPGQGLRLIYYSQIVNDFQKGDIAEGYSVSREKKESFPLTVTSAQKNPTAFYLCATLHRGLITEAFFGQGTRLTVV.

This chain joins TRBV5-1 and TRBJ2-2; 8 positions match TRBD2. J lost 5 bases, V lost 0 bases, and 9 bases had no gene match. This CDR3 contains 17 residues. The germline gives CDR1 SGHRS, CDR2 YFSETQ. The CDR3 DNA reads as TGCGCCAGCAGCTTGGCCCAGGGTCCGGGAGGGACCGGGGAGCTGTTTTTT. This gives the protein CASSLAQGPGGTGELFF. The entire variable domain, with the rest obtained from reference TRBV5-1 and TRBJ2-2, is as follows: KAGVTQTPRYLIKTRGQQVTLSCSPISGHRSVSWYQQTPGQGLQFLFEYFSETQRNKGNFPGRFSGRQFSNSRSEMNVSTLELGDSALYLCASSLAQGPGGTGELFFGEGSRLTVL.

This sequence joins TRBV3-1 (or the pseudogene TRBV3-2) and TRBJ1-6; 7 bases are a match to TRBD1. Germline lookup yields CDR1 LGHDT and CDR2 YNNKEL (reference sequence). V lost 4 bases, J lost 9 bases, and 6 bases stayed unmatched. This CDR3 has 14 amino acids. The CDR3 reads CASSLGQVRSPLHF. DNA for the CDR3: TGTGCCAGCAGCCTCGGACAGGTCCGTTCACCCCTCCACTTT.

V and J are TRBV5-4 and TRBJ1-4; tentative D call: TRBD1 (5 bases). Trimming pared 4 bases from V and 5 bases from J, leaving 15 bases between. The CDR3 consists of 15 residues. From germline, CDR1 is SGHNT and CDR2 YYREEE (reference sequence). CDR3 protein: CASSTGGGKNEKLFF. CDR3 nucleotides: TGTGCCAGCAGCACCGGTGGGGGGAAGAATGAAAAACTGTTTTTT.

The rearrangement joins TRBV14 to TRBJ1-2, with D perhaps matching TRBD1 (6 bases). The germline CDR1 and CDR2 sequences are SGHDN and FVKESK. This CDR3 is 14 amino acids long. Trimming pared 3 bases from V and 3 bases from J, leaving 11 bases between. This CDR3 reads CASSHRGGDYGYTF. CDR3 nucleotides: TGTGCCAGCAGCCATCGGGGGGGCGACTATGGCTACACCTTC.

This rearrangement joins TRBV4-1 to TRBJ2-5; D uncertain. V shed 2 bases and J shed 4 bases, with 8 bases lying between them. Germline V gene lookup returns CDR1 MGHRA and CDR2 YSYEKL. This CDR3 comprises 13 residues. The CDR3 protein is CASSQLQRETQYF. CDR3 nucleotide sequence: TGCGCCAGCAGCCAACTACAGAGAGAGACCCAGTACTTC.

In the case of this clone: This CDR3 is also generated by other DNA sequences in the sample. The CDR3: CASSLYNEQFF. The DNA for the CDR3 is TGTGCCAGCAGTCTCTACAATGAGCAGTTCTTC. V usage is TRBV2 and J usage is TRBJ2-1; D call uncertain. The germline V and J ends were trimmed by 5 bases and 3 bases, with 2 bases remaining between them. Germline values: CDR1 SNHLY, CDR2 FYNNEI. The CDR3 totals 11 residues.

V is TRBV29-1 and J is TRBJ1-1; tentative D call: TRBD1 (5 bases). The V and J ends lost 7 bases and 5 bases respectively, with 17 bases between them. This CDR3 is 13 amino acids long. Per the germline V gene, CDR1 is SQVTM and CDR2 is ANQGSEA. Here the CDR3 DNA reads TGCAGCGCTTGTCCTACTGGGGGGACTGAAGCTTTCTTT. Amino acids: CSACPTGGTEAFF. The complete variable domain, with remaining parts taken from reference TRBV29-1 and TRBJ1-1, reads SAVISQKPSRDICQRGTSLTIQCQVDSQVTMMFWYRQQPGQSLTLIATANQGSEATYESGFVIDKFPISRPNLTFSTLTVSNMSPEDSSIYLCSACPTGGTEAFFGQGTRLTVV.

This clone has a handful of counts. The CDR3 sequence: CASSLAGGPNYGYTF. The CDR3 DNA reads as TGCGCCAGCAGCTTGGCGGGAGGGCCTAACTATGGCTACACCTTC. This chain joins TRBV5-1 and TRBJ1-2; D remains unclear. Trimming took 0 bases from V and 0 from J, leaving 9 bases between them. The germline CDR1 and CDR2 sequences are SGHRS and YFSETQ. The CDR3 is 15 residues long.

DNA for the CDR3: TGTGCCAGCAGCCAAGAGGGGGCCACCCGGGCCTACACCTTC. Its translation: CASSQEGATRAYTF. This chain uses TRBV4-2 with TRBJ1-2, with a possible D match to TRBD1 (6 bases). Trimming pared 0 bases from V and 10 bases from J, leaving 15 bases between. The germline V gene has CDR1 LGHNA and CDR2 YNFKEQ. The CDR3 length is 14 residues.

CDR3 residues: CASSIVGQGHQPQHF. Here the CDR3 DNA reads TGTGCCAGTAGTATAGTCGGACAGGGGCATCAGCCCCAGCATTTT. The rearrangement uses TRBV19 and TRBJ1-5; 9 bases are shared with TRBD1. The ends lost 1 base at V and 5 bases at J; junction bases unmatched: 3. Germline CDR1 LNHDA, CDR2 SQIVND (reference sequence). This CDR3 is 15 amino acids long.

The CDR3 sequence is CASSRGGVGNTEAFF. CDR3 nucleotide sequence: TGTGCCAGCAGCCGGGGGGGAGTAGGGAACACTGAAGCTTTCTTT. The genes are TRBV7-8 and TRBJ1-1, with a possible D match to TRBD1 (5 bases). The germline CDR1 and CDR2 sequences are SGHVS and FQNEAQ. Between the trimmed V and J ends, which lost 5 bases and 1 base, there was a span of 14 bases. This CDR3 is 15 amino acids long.

The rearrangement joins TRBV7-2 to TRBJ2-3; D is uncertain. The CDR3 loop spans 16 amino acids. Trimming cost V 0 bases and J 9 bases, with 19 bases left between them. Per the germline V gene, CDR1 is SGHTA and CDR2 is FQGNSA. CDR3 sequence: CASSLAAPPGAKTQYF. CDR3 coding DNA: TGTGCCAGCAGCTTAGCGGCCCCCCCCGGAGCGAAAACGCAGTATTTT.

The chain joins TRBV2 to TRBJ2-7; 9 bases align to TRBD1. This CDR3 has 15 residues. Looked up from germline, CDR1 is SNHLY and CDR2 is FYNNEI. V gave up 11 bases and J gave up 2 bases; unmatched junction bases: 13. CDR3 nucleotide sequence: TGTGCCGGTCGCCCGTGGGACAGGGTTGCCTACGAGCAGTACTTC. Amino acids: CAGRPWDRVAYEQYF.

The chain uses TRBV11-2 and TRBJ1-1, with TRBD1 matching 9 bases. The J segment lost 4 bases and the V segment lost 5 bases, leaving 5 bases of the junction unmatched. The CDR3 contains 14 residues. Per germline, CDR1 SGHAT and CDR2 FQNNGV. CDR3: CASSKTTGGTEAFF. The CDR3, as DNA: TGTGCCAGCAGCAAAACGACAGGGGGCACTGAAGCTTTCTTT. Drawing the rest from reference TRBV11-2 and TRBJ1-1, the complete variable domain is EAGVAQSPRYKIIEKRQSVAFWCNPISGHATLYWYQQILGQGPKLLIQFQNNGVVDDSQLPKDRFSAERLKGVDSTLKIQPAKLEDSAVYLCASSKTTGGTEAFFGQGTRLTVV.